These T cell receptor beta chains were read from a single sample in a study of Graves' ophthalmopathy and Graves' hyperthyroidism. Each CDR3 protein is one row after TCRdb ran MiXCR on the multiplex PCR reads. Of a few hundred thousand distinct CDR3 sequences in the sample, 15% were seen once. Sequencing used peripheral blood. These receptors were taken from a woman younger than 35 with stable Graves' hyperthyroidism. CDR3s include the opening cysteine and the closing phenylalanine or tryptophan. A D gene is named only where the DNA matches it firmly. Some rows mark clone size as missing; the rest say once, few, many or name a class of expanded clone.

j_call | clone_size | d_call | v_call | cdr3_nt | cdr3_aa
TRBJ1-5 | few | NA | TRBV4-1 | TGCGCCAGCAGCCACACTATACAGGGTCAGCCCCAGCATTTT | CASSHTIQGQPQHF
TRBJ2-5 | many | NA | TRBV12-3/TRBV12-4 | TGTGCCAGCAGTTTGGGGGACACTCAAGAGACCCAGTACTTC | CASSLGDTQETQYF
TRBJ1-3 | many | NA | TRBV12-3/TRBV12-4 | TGTGCCAGCAGATACGACCGGAGAACCCCAGTTCTCAACACCATATATTTT | CASRYDRRTPVLNTIYF
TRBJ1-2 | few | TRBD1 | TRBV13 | TGTGCCAGCAGCCGAGACAGGGGGCTGGTGTATGGCTACACCTTC | CASSRDRGLVYGYTF
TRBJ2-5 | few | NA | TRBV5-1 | TGCGCCAGCAGCTGGCGGGACAGCCAAGAGACCCAGTACTTC | CASSWRDSQETQYF
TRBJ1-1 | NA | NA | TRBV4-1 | TGCGCCAGCAGCCAAGATATCAGGAGTTCTGAAGCTTTCTTT | CASSQDIRSSEAFF
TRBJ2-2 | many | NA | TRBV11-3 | TGTGCCAGCAGCTTATTTCTGAACACCGGGGAGCTGTTTTTT | CASSLFLNTGELFF
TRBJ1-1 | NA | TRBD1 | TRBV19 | TGTGCCAGTAGTATAGAATCAGGGGGAATGTACACTGATGCTTTCTTT | CASSIESGGMYTDAFF
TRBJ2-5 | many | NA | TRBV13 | TGTGCCAGCAGCTTAAGTCAGGGACCCGACCGAATTATCCAAGAGACCCAGTACTTC | CASSLSQGPDRIIQETQYF
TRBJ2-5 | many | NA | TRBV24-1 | TGTGCCACCAGTGACTCGGACATTGGGCAGACCCAGTACTTC | CATSDSDIGQTQYF
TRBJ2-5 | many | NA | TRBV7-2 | TGTGCCAGCAGCCCTCGGCGTGGCAAAGAGACCCAGTACTTC | CASSPRRGKETQYF
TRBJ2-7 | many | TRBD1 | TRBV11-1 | TGTGCCAGCAGCTTTTCCAGGGGACAGGGATCCTACGAGCAGTACTTC | CASSFSRGQGSYEQYF
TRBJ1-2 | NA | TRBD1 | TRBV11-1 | TGTGCCAGCAGCGGGCCGGGACAGGGGGCCTATAACTATGGCTACACCTTC | CASSGPGQGAYNYGYTF
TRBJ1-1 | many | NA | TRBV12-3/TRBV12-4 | TGTGCCAGCAGTGCGGGACTTGAGAACACTGAAGCTTTCTTT | CASSAGLENTEAFF
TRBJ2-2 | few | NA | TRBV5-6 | TGTGCCAGCAGCACGGGACATCTACATGGTGGGACCGGGGAGCTGTTTTTT | CASSTGHLHGGTGELFF
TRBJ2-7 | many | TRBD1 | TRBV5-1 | TGCGCCAGCAGCTTGCGGACAGGCAACTCCTACGAGCAGTACTTC | CASSLRTGNSYEQYF
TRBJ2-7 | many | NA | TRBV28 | TGTGCCAGCAGTTTAATCTTTGCCGGGAGCACAAGCGTTCGCGAGCAGTACTTC | CASSLIFAGSTSVREQYF
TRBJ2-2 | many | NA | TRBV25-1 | TGTGCCAGCGAGGGACGGGGGAACACCGGGGAGCTGTTTTTT | CASEGRGNTGELFF
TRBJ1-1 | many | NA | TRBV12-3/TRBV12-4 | TGTGCCAGCACCGTTACAGGGTCCACTGAAGCTTTCTTT | CASTVTGSTEAFF
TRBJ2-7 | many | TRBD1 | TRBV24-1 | TGTGCCACCCCCGGACAGGGAGCCCACGAGCAGTACTTC | CATPGQGAHEQYF
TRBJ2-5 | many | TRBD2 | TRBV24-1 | TGTGCCACCAGTGATCCAATAGCGGGGGAAGAGACCCAGTACTTC | CATSDPIAGEETQYF
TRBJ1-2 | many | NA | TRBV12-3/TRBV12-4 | TGTGCCCAATGGAGGGGGTTAACGGATGGCTACACCTTC | CAQWRGLTDGYTF
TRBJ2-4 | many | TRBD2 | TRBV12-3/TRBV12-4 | TGTGCCAGCAGTTTAACTTCTGCGGCTAGCGGGGGTGAAAACATTCAGTACTTC | CASSLTSAASGGENIQYF
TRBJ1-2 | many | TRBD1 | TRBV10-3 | TGTGCCATCAGTGAGTCATCGACAGGGGGCTATGGCTACACCTTC | CAISESSTGGYGYTF
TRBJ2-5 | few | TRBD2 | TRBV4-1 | TGCGCCAGCAGCCAACTGAGCGGGACTCAAGAGACCCAGTACTTC | CASSQLSGTQETQYF
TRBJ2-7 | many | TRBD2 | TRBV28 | TGTGCCAGCAGCCAAACTAGCGGGCAGTACTTC | CASSQTSGQYF
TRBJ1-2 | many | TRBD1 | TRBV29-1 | TGCAGCGTCGGGACAGGGGCTAACTATGGCTACACCTTC | CSVGTGANYGYTF
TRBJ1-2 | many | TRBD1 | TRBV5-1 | TGTGCCAGCTCTCTGGACAGGGGAAGTTATGGCTACACCTTC | CASSLDRGSYGYTF
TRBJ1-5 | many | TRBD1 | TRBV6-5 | TGTGCCAGCAGAGCCGGGACAGACGTTCTTTTTCCCAATCAGCCCCAGCATTTT | CASRAGTDVLFPNQPQHF
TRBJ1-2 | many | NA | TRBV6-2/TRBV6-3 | TGTGCCAGCAGTCCCGGCTCGACAAGCTACACCTTC | CASSPGSTSYTF
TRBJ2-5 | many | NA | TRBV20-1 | TGCAGTGCTAGAGATCCAGACGGCAGGGAGACCCAGTACTTC | CSARDPDGRETQYF
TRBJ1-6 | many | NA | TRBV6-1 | TGTGCCAGCAGTGAAGTAGGAGCCTATTCACCCCTCCACTTT | CASSEVGAYSPLHF
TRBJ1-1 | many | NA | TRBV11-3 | TGTGCCAGCAGCTCAATTGGGGGGGCGGAAGCTTTCTTT | CASSSIGGAEAFF
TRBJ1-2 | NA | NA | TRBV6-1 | TGTGCCAGCAGAGAAAGGGACCCTCATGGCTACACCTTC | CASRERDPHGYTF
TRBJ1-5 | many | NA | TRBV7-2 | TGTGCCAGCAGTTTAGGATGGAATCAGCCCCAGCATTTT | CASSLGWNQPQHF
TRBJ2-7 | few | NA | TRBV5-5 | TGTGCCAGCAGCCCCCCGGGGGCAGGAACCTTATACGAGCAGTACTTC | CASSPPGAGTLYEQYF
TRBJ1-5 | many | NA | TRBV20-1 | TGCAGTGCTAACCCCGGTCGAGGGGCCAATCAGCCCCAGCATTTT | CSANPGRGANQPQHF
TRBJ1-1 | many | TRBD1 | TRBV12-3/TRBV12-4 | TGTGCCAGCAGTTTCCAGGGGGGGAACACTGAAGCTTTCTTT | CASSFQGGNTEAFF
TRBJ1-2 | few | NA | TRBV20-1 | TGCAGTGCTAGGTCAATCCGGACGGATAACTATGGCTACACCTTC | CSARSIRTDNYGYTF
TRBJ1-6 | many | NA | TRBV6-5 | TGTGCCAGCAGTTACGCGGAGGGCAATTCACCCCTCCACTTT | CASSYAEGNSPLHF
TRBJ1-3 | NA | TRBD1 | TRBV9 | TGTGCCAGCAGCGTATCAGGGGGCGCTGGAAACACCATATGTTTT | CASSVSGGAGNTICF
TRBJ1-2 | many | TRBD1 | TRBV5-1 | TGCGCCAGCAGTTTGGCCGGGACAGGAGGCTATGGCTACACCTTC | CASSLAGTGGYGYTF